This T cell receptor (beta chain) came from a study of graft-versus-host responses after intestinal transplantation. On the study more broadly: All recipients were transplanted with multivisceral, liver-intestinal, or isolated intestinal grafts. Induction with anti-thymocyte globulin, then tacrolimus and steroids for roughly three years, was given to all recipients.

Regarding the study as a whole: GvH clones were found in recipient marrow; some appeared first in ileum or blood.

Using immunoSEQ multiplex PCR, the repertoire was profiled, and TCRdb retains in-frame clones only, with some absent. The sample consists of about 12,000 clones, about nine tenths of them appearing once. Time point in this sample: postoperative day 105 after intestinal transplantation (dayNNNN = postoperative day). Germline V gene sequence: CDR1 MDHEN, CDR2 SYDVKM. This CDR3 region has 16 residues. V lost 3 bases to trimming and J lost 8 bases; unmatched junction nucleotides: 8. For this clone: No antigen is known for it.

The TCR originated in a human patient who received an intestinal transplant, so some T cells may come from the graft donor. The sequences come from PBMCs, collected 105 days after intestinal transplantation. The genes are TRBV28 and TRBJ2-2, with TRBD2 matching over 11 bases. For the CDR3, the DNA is TGTGCCAGCAGTTTGGGACTAGCGGAGACGGGGGGGGAGCTGTTTTTT. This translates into CASSLGLAETGGELFF. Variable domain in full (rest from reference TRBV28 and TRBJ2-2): DVKVTQSSRYLVKRTGEKVFLECVQDMDHENMFWYRQDPGLGLRLIYFSYDVKMKEKGDIPEGYSVSREKKERFSLILESASTNQTSMYLCASSLGLAETGGELFFGEGSRLTVL.